The clone carrying this T cell receptor (beta chain) was detected only a few times. This specimen comes from a study of blood T cell repertoires in COVID-19. Assay: immunoSEQ multiplex PCR; the TCRdb copy retains only in-frame clones and omits some. The sample has some 42,000 clones; 76% are singletons. The material sequenced was peripheral blood. This receptor was obtained from an older man with acute or convalescent COVID-19.

CDR3 protein: CASRYDRDMGIQYF. The CDR3 nucleotides read TGTGCCAGCAGATATGACAGGGACATGGGCATTCAGTACTTC. V gene TRBV5-4 combines with J gene TRBJ2-4; TRBD1 agrees at 7 bases. The germline V gene has CDR1 SGHNT and CDR2 YYREEE (reference sequence). V trimming: 5 bases; J trimming: 9 bases; junction bases outside the gene matches: 11. This CDR3 region has 14 residues. Together with reference TRBV5-4 and TRBJ2-4, the CDR3 gives the full variable domain: ETGVTQSPTHLIKTRGQQVTLRCSSQSGHNTVSWYQQALGQGPQFIFQYYREEENGRGNFPPRFSGLQFPNYSSELNVNALELDDSALYLCASRYDRDMGIQYFGAGTRLSVL.